Each of the 15 T cell receptor beta chains below was sequenced from the same sample in a study of blood T cell repertoires in COVID-19 (dated by TCRdb to about 2020). Libraries were prepared through the immunoSEQ multiplex PCR assay. TCRdb provides this immuneACCESS table in a form limited to in-frame rearrangements. Some clones are lacking; in checked studies, under half of them reflect an unresolved V gene, and why the rest are absent is not known. The sample data list under 40,000 clones, and 80% to 95% of these were observed just once. The ten largest account for approximately 0.9% of the sample. Sequencing was carried out using peripheral blood. These receptors all come from a male donor with active COVID-19.

The V and J genes are TRBV7-9 and TRBJ1-2; 9 nucleotides line up with TRBD1. Germline values: CDR1 SEHNR, CDR2 FQNEAQ (reference sequence). Unmatched junction bases numbered 9, after V lost 8 bases and J lost 8 bases. The CDR3 length is 13 residues. The chain's CDR3 is CASDRGYSGGYTF. The CDR3 nucleotides read TGTGCCAGCGACAGGGGGTATAGCGGAGGCTACACCTTC.

The V call is TRBV5-1, the J call TRBJ1-1; D gene unclear. The CDR3 is 14 residues long. Trimming took 0 bases from V and 3 from J, leaving 9 bases between them. CDR1 and CDR2 (germline): SGHRS, YFSETQ. CDR3 DNA: TGCGCCAGCAGCTTGGGGCGGGAAGACACTGAAGCTTTCTTT. Its translation: CASSLGREDTEAFF.

CDR3 nucleotides: TGTGCCAGCAGCACTAACGGCGGGCCCTATGGCTACACCTTC. It is translated as CASSTNGGPYGYTF. The chain is built from TRBV21-1 and TRBJ1-2. TRBV21-1 is a pseudogene locus. This CDR3 has 14 residues.

The chain uses TRBV2 and TRBJ2-5; TRBD2 matches 10 bases. The CDR3 loop spans 14 amino acids. Unmatched junction bases numbered 2, after V lost 4 bases and J lost 3 bases. Germline V CDR1 and CDR2: SNHLY, FYNNEI. CDR3 sequence reads: CASSGSGGEETQYF. As DNA, the CDR3 is TGTGCCAGCAGTGGGAGCGGGGGGGAAGAGACCCAGTACTTC.

V and J are TRBV7-9 and TRBJ2-3; 10 positions agree with TRBD2. CDR1 SEHNR and CDR2 FQNEAQ come from the germline V gene (reference sequence). V was clipped by 5 bases and J by 2 bases; unmatched bases: 13. The CDR3 sequence is 18 residues long. CDR3 bases: TGTGCCAGCAGCCCATCGAGGGTAGCGGGGGGTATCACAGATACGCAGTATTTT. It translates to CASSPSRVAGGITDTQYF.

The chain links TRBV3-1 (or the pseudogene TRBV3-2) to TRBJ2-1; 9 bases align to TRBD2. The CDR3 covers 15 residues. With V trimmed by 3 bases and J by 9 bases, 9 bases remained unmatched. The germline V gene encodes CDR1 LGHDT and CDR2 YNNKEL (reference sequence). The CDR3 sequence is CASSHMGGGGSEQFF. DNA of the CDR3: TGTGCCAGCAGCCATATGGGCGGGGGGGGAAGTGAGCAGTTCTTC.

The chain links TRBV6-6 to TRBJ2-5; 11 bases line up with TRBD2. Germline V lookup: CDR1 MNHNY, CDR2 SVGAGI (reference sequence). With V trimmed by 7 bases and J by 1 base, 2 bases remained unmatched. This CDR3 is 14 amino acids long. CDR3 protein: CASKLAGAQETQYF. The CDR3 coding sequence is TGTGCCAGCAAACTAGCGGGGGCCCAAGAGACCCAGTACTTC.

This chain connects TRBV9 to TRBJ1-2; D uncertain. The V gene's germline CDR1 is SGDLS and CDR2 YYNGEE. CDR3 length: 13 residues. V was clipped by 3 bases and J by 7 bases, with 13 bases between them. The CDR3 nucleotides read TGTGCCAGCAGCGGTGAATGGGGAGGTGGCTACACCTTC. This translates into CASSGEWGGGYTF.

About this clone itself: A read error may account for a junction end that differs from germline. This chain links TRBV4-1 with TRBJ2-3, with 11 bases fitting TRBD2. This CDR3 is built from 17 residues. Per germline, CDR1 MGHRA and CDR2 YSYEKL. The CDR3 protein is CASSQGGLAGGTDTQYF. The CDR3 DNA reads as TGCGCCAGCAGCCAAGGTGGTCTAGCGGGGGGCACGGATACGCAGTATTTT.

The rearrangement joins TRBV4-3 to TRBJ1-6, with 8 bases lining up with TRBD1. With V trimmed by 4 bases and J by 10 bases, 9 bases remained unmatched. There are 15 residues in the CDR3. Germline V lookup: CDR1 LGHNA, CDR2 YSLEER. The CDR3 region is CASSLTGQGGSPLHF. In DNA, the CDR3 is TGCGCCAGCAGCCTAACCGGACAGGGAGGGTCACCCCTCCACTTT.

This chain links TRBV5-1 with TRBJ1-4; a possible D gene is TRBD1 (5 bases). V was cut by 4 bases and J by 5 bases, with 15 bases left in between. This CDR3 is built from 15 residues. Germline V gene sequence: CDR1 SGHRS, CDR2 YFSETQ. This chain's CDR3 is CASSRWTTPNEKLFF. The CDR3 DNA sequence: TGCGCCAGCAGCCGCTGGACAACCCCAAATGAAAAACTGTTTTTT.

This chain joins TRBV10-2 and TRBJ1-2, with TRBD1 as a possible D gene (6 bases). Trimming left V 2 bases short and J 7 bases short, with 17 bases between. The CDR3 totals 15 residues. CDR1 WSHSY and CDR2 SAAADI come from the germline V gene. Here the CDR3 reads CASSEGGGRGLGYTF. The CDR3 region has the DNA TGCGCCAGCAGTGAGGGGGGGGGCCGAGGCCTTGGCTACACCTTC.

This rearrangement joins TRBV29-1 to TRBJ1-3; possibly TRBD1 for D (5 bases). Trimming stripped 1 base from V and 4 bases from J, with 8 bases between. This CDR3 region has 13 residues. Germline assignment: CDR1 SQVTM and CDR2 ANQGSEA. The CDR3 spells CSVEAQGGNTIYF. The CDR3, as DNA: TGCAGCGTTGAAGCCCAGGGCGGAAACACCATATATTTT.

The sample holds one count of this clone. The chain carries TRBV9 and TRBJ1-2; 10 nucleotides match TRBD1. The CDR3 runs to 19 residues. The ends lost 0 bases at V and 4 bases at J; junction bases unmatched: 15. Germline values: CDR1 SGDLS, CDR2 YYNGEE. This CDR3 is CASSVENLGQGIFGYGYTF. CDR3 sequence (DNA): TGTGCCAGCAGCGTAGAGAATTTGGGACAGGGGATTTTCGGCTATGGCTACACCTTC.

This clone was recorded only once. The rearrangement uses TRBV5-4 and TRBJ2-2, with D possibly TRBD1 on 7 matching bases. From germline, CDR1 is SGHNT and CDR2 YYREEE (reference sequence). V lost 4 bases and J 5 bases, leaving 15 bases between the germline ends. CDR3 size: 15 residues. DNA for the CDR3: TGTGCCAGCAGCGGCGGGACAGCGAGAACCGGGGAGCTGTTTTTT. Protein: CASSGGTARTGELFF.